This paragraph reports one T cell receptor beta chain. This specimen belongs to a study of blood T cell repertoires in COVID-19. How the authors handled the data: The authors estimated nucleated cell counts from reference gene primer amplification. This table comes from immunoSEQ multiplex PCR, and its TCRdb copy is limited to in-frame clones, with some not included. V, J and clone size derive from that table, while D and trimming were established from the DNA sequence. The sample includes some 380,000 clones, 85% to 90% seen only once; the top ten take around 6.3%. Deletions cut 4 bases from V and 0 bases from J, with 12 bases between. The CDR3 consists of 15 residues. Looked up from germline, CDR1 is MNHNY and CDR2 is SVGAGI (reference sequence).

V usage is TRBV6-6 and J usage is TRBJ1-1, with D unresolved. The specimen sequenced was peripheral blood. This TCR derives from a man aged 18 to 30 with active or convalescent COVID-19. The CDR3 DNA reads TGTGCCAGCAGTTGGGGAGGAGGAGTGAACACTGAAGCTTTCTTT. This gives the protein CASSWGGGVNTEAFF.